The 19 T cell receptor beta chains below were found in one sample sequenced in a study of T cell repertoires in cytomegalovirus infection (dated by TCRdb to about 2019). Sequencer: Illumina HiSeq 1500. TCRdb reworked the public reads: Q25 trimming with fastp, MiXCR clone assembly, productive beta chains retained. Every distinct CDR3 protein forms one entry, paired with its most common genes and DNA. The sample table shows 300,000 or so distinct CDR3 sequences, and about 9.1% are seen once. Over 2.5% of the sample is taken by the ten largest. Sequences were obtained from PBMCs. The source of these receptors is a human donor in good health (CMV status not recorded). Some clones in this sample may be carry-over from other donors' samples.

The chain links TRBV6-2 or TRBV6-3 to TRBJ2-1; the match to TRBD1 covers 7 bases. The trim removed 10 bases at V and 6 bases at J, leaving 9 bases unmatched. Germline loops: CDR1 MNHEY, CDR2 SVGEGT. The CDR3 is made up of 13 amino acids. The CDR3 nucleotides read TGTGCCATCCGGACAGGCCGACGCAATGAGCAGTTCTTC. Translated, it gives CAIRTGRRNEQFF.

This clonotype was recorded many times. This chain links TRBV20-1 with TRBJ1-1; D gene uncertain. The germline V gene has CDR1 DFQATT and CDR2 SNEGSKA (reference sequence). V was clipped by 3 bases and J by 3 bases, with 8 bases between them. The CDR3 runs 12 residues. The CDR3 reads CSASPWDTEAFF. Written as DNA, the CDR3 is TGCAGTGCTAGCCCCTGGGACACTGAAGCTTTCTTT.

The chain carries TRBV12-5 and TRBJ1-1; D may be TRBD1 (5 bases). Germline CDR1 LGHNT, CDR2 FRNRAP. CDR3 length equals 13 residues. V lost 2 bases, J lost 6 bases, and 10 bases lay in between. CDR3: CASGLFGTPEAFF. The CDR3 DNA follows: TGTGCTAGTGGTTTGTTCGGGACCCCTGAAGCTTTCTTT.

This clonotype was seen a few times. The chain uses TRBV23-1 and TRBJ1-6, with D perhaps matching TRBD1 (5 bases). TRBV23-1 falls under the ORF class, with uncertain function. The CDR3 loop spans 16 amino acids. The germline V and J ends were trimmed by 3 bases and 8 bases, with 17 bases remaining between them. For the CDR3, the DNA is TGCGCCAGCAGTCAGTCGGGACTGCTGGGACATTCACCCCTCCACTTT. Amino acids: CASSQSGLLGHSPLHF.

Turning to this clonotype: Since a much larger clone is just one base distant, this may be a read error. This chain connects TRBV5-5 to TRBJ2-7; a possible D gene is TRBD2 (5 bases). This CDR3 spans 14 amino acids. Germline assignment: CDR1 SGHKS and CDR2 YYEKEE (reference sequence). The CDR3 nucleotides are TGTGCCAGCAGCTTGGGGGGAGCGAACTACGGGCAGTACTTC. Translated, it gives CASSLGGANYGQYF.

Ten or more counts support this clonotype. V usage is TRBV2 and J usage is TRBJ2-5; D may be TRBD1 or TRBD2 (5 bases each). V was cut by 4 bases and J by 5 bases, with 11 bases left in between. The CDR3 consists of 13 residues. Germline values: CDR1 SNHLY, CDR2 FYNNEI. CDR3 region: CASSGGISETQYF. CDR3 bases: TGTGCCAGCAGTGGGGGGATTTCGGAGACCCAGTACTTC.

In its sample, this clonotype was seen many times. The chain recombines TRBV3-1 with TRBJ2-5; TRBD2 matches at 10 bases. This CDR3 has 16 residues. CDR1 is LGHDT and CDR2 is YNNKEL in the germline V gene (reference sequence). V was pared by 1 base and J by 4 bases, with 6 bases of the junction left unmatched. DNA for the CDR3: TGTGCCAGCAGCCAAGGCGTTAGCGGGGGGCTAGAGACCCAGTACTTC. It yields the protein CASSQGVSGGLETQYF.

V usage is TRBV5-1 and J usage is TRBJ1-5; D may be TRBD1 (5 bases). Between the trimmed V and J ends, which lost 4 bases and 5 bases, there was a span of 10 bases. The CDR3 length is 13 residues. Germline CDR1 is SGHRS and CDR2 is YFSETQ. The CDR3 reads CASSRDADQPQHF. The CDR3 region has the DNA TGCGCCAGCAGCAGGGACGCGGATCAGCCCCAGCATTTT.

V gene TRBV9 combines with J gene TRBJ2-2; weak D call: TRBD2 (6 bases). The CDR3 sequence is 18 residues long. V lost 3 bases and J 0 bases, leaving 18 bases between the germline ends. Germline lookup yields CDR1 SGDLS and CDR2 YYNGEE. CDR3: CASSARSGLPANTGELFF. The CDR3 DNA is TGTGCCAGCAGCGCCCGCTCGGGACTTCCCGCGAACACCGGGGAGCTGTTTTTT.

The V gene is TRBV19, the J gene TRBJ2-4; D is unresolved. This CDR3 region has 14 residues. Per germline, CDR1 LNHDA and CDR2 SQIVND (reference sequence). V lost 7 bases and J lost 0, with 10 bases in between. Written as DNA, the CDR3 is TGTGCCAGTAAGGACCCCCCAGCCAAAAACATTCAGTACTTC. It codes for CASKDPPAKNIQYF.

There are many counts of this clonotype. The chain links TRBV7-9 to TRBJ2-5; D is perhaps TRBD2 (5 bases). Trimming left V 3 bases short and J 2 bases short, with 22 bases between. This CDR3 region has 18 residues. CDR1 and CDR2 (germline): SEHNR, FQNEAQ (reference sequence). The CDR3 is CASSLVLAGLSMQETQYF. Written as DNA, the CDR3 is TGTGCCAGCAGCTTGGTCCTAGCAGGCCTATCTATGCAAGAGACCCAGTACTTC. The variable domain in full, with the rest retrieved from reference TRBV7-9 and TRBJ2-5, is DTGVSQNPRHKITKRGQNVTFRCDPISEHNRLYWYRQTLGQGPEFLTYFQNEAQLEKSRLLSDRFSAERPKGSFSTLEIQRTEQGDSAMYLCASSLVLAGLSMQETQYFGPGTRLLVL.

This clonotype was observed many times. The rearrangement uses TRBV6-2 or TRBV6-3 and TRBJ2-5, with D perhaps matching TRBD2 (6 bases). Trimming cost V 10 bases and J 3 bases, with 15 bases left between them. The CDR3 runs to 13 residues. Germline CDR1 is MNHEY and CDR2 is SVGEGT. The CDR3 DNA sequence: TGTGCCACCAGCAGTGGCGGGGAAGAGACCCAGTACTTC. It codes for CATSSGGEETQYF.

The chain uses TRBV7-9 and TRBJ2-2; D could derive from TRBD1 or TRBD2 (5 bases each). The germline V gene has CDR1 SEHNR and CDR2 FQNEAQ (reference sequence). This CDR3 region has 15 residues. The V end was cut by 5 bases, the J end by 7 bases, with 17 bases between. In nucleotides, the CDR3 is TGTGCCAGCAGCGTGCCGGGACGAAAGGTCGGGGAGCTGTTTTTT. Amino acids: CASSVPGRKVGELFF.

This clonotype was seen repeatedly, ten times or more. The chain recombines TRBV28 with TRBJ1-4, with a weak D call TRBD1 (5 bases). Trimming left V 4 bases short and J 3 bases short, with 9 bases between. CDR3 length: 14 residues. Germline V gene lookup returns CDR1 MDHEN and CDR2 SYDVKM. CDR3 sequence: CASSWGLANEKLFF. CDR3 bases: TGTGCCAGCAGTTGGGGCTTGGCTAATGAAAAACTGTTTTTT. The full variable domain, completed using reference TRBV28 and TRBJ1-4, is DVKVTQSSRYLVKRTGEKVFLECVQDMDHENMFWYRQDPGLGLRLIYFSYDVKMKEKGDIPEGYSVSREKKERFSLILESASTNQTSMYLCASSWGLANEKLFFGSGTQLSVL.

The sample holds many counts of this clonotype. The V gene is TRBV4-2, the J gene TRBJ2-6, with D maybe TRBD1 (6 bases). Trimming stripped 0 bases from V and 0 bases from J, with 21 bases between. The CDR3 runs 21 residues. Germline V CDR1 and CDR2: LGHNA, YNFKEQ. CDR3 bases: TGTGCCAGCAGCCAAGACGCCGCCAAGCAGGGGACCCTCTCTGGGGCCAACGTCCTGACTTTC. Encoded protein: CASSQDAAKQGTLSGANVLTF.

This clonotype was observed a few times. The chain has TRBV4-1 and TRBJ1-2; D unresolved. The length of the CDR3 is 17 residues. Trimming removed 1 base at V and 7 bases at J, with 22 bases between. Germline V gives CDR1 MGHRA, CDR2 YSYEKL. The CDR3 coding sequence is TGCGCCAGCAGCCAAGTGTCGCCTGGAATTTCTTCGGGTGGCTACACCTTC. This translates into CASSQVSPGISSGGYTF.

The gene calls are TRBV23-1 and TRBJ1-5; 9 bases map to TRBD1. TRBV23-1 is known as an ORF, though its function is uncertain. There are 17 residues in the CDR3. V was pared by 0 bases and J by 4 bases, with 7 bases of the junction left unmatched. The CDR3 nucleotides are TGCGCCAGCAGTCAATCGTTCGCGACAGGGGGGAATCAGCCCCAGCATTTT. Amino acid sequence: CASSQSFATGGNQPQHF.

As concerns this clonotype: A read error is possible here, since a much larger clone lies one base away. The CDR3 DNA reads TGCAGTGCTGGGGGGGGGTTCCCCTACAATGAGCAGTTCTTC. It yields the protein CSAGGGFPYNEQFF. This sequence joins TRBV20-1 and TRBJ2-1; 7 nucleotides align to TRBD2. Germline loops: CDR1 DFQATT, CDR2 SNEGSKA (reference sequence). This CDR3 spans 14 amino acids. V shed 5 bases, J shed 2 bases, and the junction held 6 bases outside the gene matches.

This clonotype was seen at least ten times. J is TRBJ2-7 and V is TRBV7-6; perhaps TRBD1 as D (6 bases). This CDR3 region has 14 residues. The germline V gene has CDR1 SGHVS and CDR2 FNYEAQ. The ends were cut back, 5 bases at V and 5 bases at J, with 16 bases in the middle. CDR3: CASSPNPGVDEQYF. The CDR3 region has the DNA TGTGCCAGCAGCCCGAACCCAGGGGTAGACGAGCAGTACTTC.